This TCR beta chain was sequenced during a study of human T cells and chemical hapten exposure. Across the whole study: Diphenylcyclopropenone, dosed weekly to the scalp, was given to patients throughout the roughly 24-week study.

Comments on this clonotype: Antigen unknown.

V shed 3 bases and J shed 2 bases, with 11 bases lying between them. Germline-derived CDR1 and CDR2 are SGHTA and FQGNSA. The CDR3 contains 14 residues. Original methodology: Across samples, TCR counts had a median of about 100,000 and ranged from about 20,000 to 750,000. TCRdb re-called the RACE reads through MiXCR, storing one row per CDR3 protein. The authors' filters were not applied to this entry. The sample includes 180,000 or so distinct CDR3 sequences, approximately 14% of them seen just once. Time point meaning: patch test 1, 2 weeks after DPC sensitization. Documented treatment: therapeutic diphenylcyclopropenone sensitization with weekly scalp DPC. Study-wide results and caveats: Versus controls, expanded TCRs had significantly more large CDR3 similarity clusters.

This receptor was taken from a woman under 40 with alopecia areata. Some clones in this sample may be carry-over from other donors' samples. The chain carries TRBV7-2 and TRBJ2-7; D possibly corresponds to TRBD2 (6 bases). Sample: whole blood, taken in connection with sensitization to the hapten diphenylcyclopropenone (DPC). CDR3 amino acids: CASSFSTGAYEQYF. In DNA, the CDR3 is TGTGCCAGCAGCTTTAGCACGGGGGCCTACGAGCAGTACTTC.